A selection of T cell receptor beta chains follows, all from one sample in a study of OX40 agonist ivuxolimab in advanced cancers. Method: immunoSEQ multiplex PCR; TCRdb's copy keeps in-frame clones and lacks some. The sample lists tens of thousands of clones, about 85% occurring once. The source material was CD4+ or CD8+ T cells sorted from blood, sampled in a trial of the OX40 agonist ivuxolimab. These receptors came from an adult with an advanced solid tumor such as melanoma, head and neck, liver or kidney cancer. Each CDR3 is given with its conserved first and last residue. A D gene is named only where the DNA matches it firmly. Not every row has a clone size; where given, it reads once, few, many or a size class.

cdr3_nt: TGTGCCACCCGTCCCGGGTCCCCAGCGCCAGATACGCAGTATTTT
cdr3_aa: CATRPGSPAPDTQYF
v_call: TRBV6-1
clone_size: once
j_call: TRBJ2-3
d_call: -

cdr3_nt: TGTGCCAGTAGTAGATCCGGGACAGGATACACCCCGGGTGGTTCACCCCTCCACTTT
cdr3_aa: CASSRSGTGYTPGGSPLHF
v_call: TRBV19
clone_size: -
j_call: TRBJ1-6
d_call: TRBD1

cdr3_nt: TGTGCCACCCGTATCAGGGTAGACTATGGCTACACCTTC
cdr3_aa: CATRIRVDYGYTF
v_call: TRBV5-4
clone_size: -
j_call: TRBJ1-2
d_call: -

cdr3_nt: TGTGCCAGCAGCTACCCCAGGGGAGGCCTCATGAACACTGAAGCTTTCTTT
cdr3_aa: CASSYPRGGLMNTEAFF
v_call: TRBV7-8
clone_size: -
j_call: TRBJ1-1
d_call: -

cdr3_nt: TGTGCCAGCTCAGCTCTCCTAGCGCTTATGGATACGCAGTATTTT
cdr3_aa: CASSALLALMDTQYF
v_call: TRBV18
clone_size: -
j_call: TRBJ2-3
d_call: -

cdr3_nt: TGTGCCAGCAGCTTAAAACGGGGCGATACGCAGTATTTT
cdr3_aa: CASSLKRGDTQYF
v_call: TRBV7-3
clone_size: -
j_call: TRBJ2-3
d_call: -

cdr3_nt: TGTGCCAGCGGAAGAGGGAACACTGAAGCTTTCTTT
cdr3_aa: CASGRGNTEAFF
v_call: TRBV6-5
clone_size: -
j_call: TRBJ1-1
d_call: -

cdr3_nt: TGTGCCAGCAGTTACGCGGACGGCGGCTATGGCTACACCTTC
cdr3_aa: CASSYADGGYGYTF
v_call: TRBV6-5
clone_size: many
j_call: TRBJ1-2
d_call: -

cdr3_nt: TGTGCCAGCAGCTCCTATAGCGGGGGAAAACACTACGAGCAGTACTTC
cdr3_aa: CASSSYSGGKHYEQYF
v_call: TRBV5-6
clone_size: -
j_call: TRBJ2-7
d_call: TRBD2

cdr3_nt: TGTGCCAGCAGCTTAGAACCAGGGCCTAATCAGCCCCAGCATTTT
cdr3_aa: CASSLEPGPNQPQHF
v_call: TRBV11-2
clone_size: -
j_call: TRBJ1-5
d_call: -

cdr3_nt: TGCGCCAGCAGCCAAGAAGGTCGGACTAGCGGGGCCAACGTCCTGACTTTC
cdr3_aa: CASSQEGRTSGANVLTF
v_call: TRBV4-3
clone_size: -
j_call: TRBJ2-6
d_call: TRBD2

cdr3_nt: TGTGCCAGCAGTTACAGGGGGCAAAGGACACCCCTCCACTTT
cdr3_aa: CASSYRGQRTPLHF
v_call: TRBV27
clone_size: -
j_call: TRBJ1-6
d_call: TRBD1

cdr3_nt: TGTGCCACCAACCAAGGGGCAGGGGCCCAGCCCCAGCATTTT
cdr3_aa: CATNQGAGAQPQHF
v_call: TRBV6-6
clone_size: -
j_call: TRBJ1-5
d_call: -

cdr3_nt: TGTGCCAGTAGTAACCGGGACGGTAAAATCTACGAGCAGTACTTC
cdr3_aa: CASSNRDGKIYEQYF
v_call: TRBV19
clone_size: -
j_call: TRBJ2-7
d_call: -

cdr3_nt: TGTGCCAGTAGTATAAGGCCGAGGGGCGCGAACTATGGCTACACCTTC
cdr3_aa: CASSIRPRGANYGYTF
v_call: TRBV19
clone_size: -
j_call: TRBJ1-2
d_call: -

cdr3_nt: TGTGCCAGCAGCTTAAGGACGACAACTAATGAAAAACTGTTTTTT
cdr3_aa: CASSLRTTTNEKLFF
v_call: TRBV7-9
clone_size: -
j_call: TRBJ1-4
d_call: -

cdr3_nt: TGTGCCAGCAGCCCACAGGGCGGTGAGCAGTACTTC
cdr3_aa: CASSPQGGEQYF
v_call: TRBV7-9
clone_size: -
j_call: TRBJ2-7
d_call: -

cdr3_nt: TGTGCCAGCAGCCAATCGTCAGGTACGAGCAATCAGCCCCAGCATTTT
cdr3_aa: CASSQSSGTSNQPQHF
v_call: TRBV16
clone_size: -
j_call: TRBJ1-5
d_call: -

cdr3_nt: TGTGCCAGCAGTGAATCTCAGGGGCTCACTGAAGCTTTCTTT
cdr3_aa: CASSESQGLTEAFF
v_call: TRBV6-1
clone_size: -
j_call: TRBJ1-1
d_call: -

cdr3_nt: TGTGCCAGCAGCTTAGAAACAGGGGGCAATTCACCCCTCCACTTT
cdr3_aa: CASSLETGGNSPLHF
v_call: TRBV11-2
clone_size: -
j_call: TRBJ1-6
d_call: TRBD1

cdr3_nt: TGTGCCAGCAGCGTAGGGGACTCTGGGGCCAACGTCCTGACTTTC
cdr3_aa: CASSVGDSGANVLTF
v_call: TRBV9
clone_size: -
j_call: TRBJ2-6
d_call: -

cdr3_nt: TGCGCCAGCAGCTACAGGGATGGGGGCTACACCTTC
cdr3_aa: CASSYRDGGYTF
v_call: TRBV4-3
clone_size: -
j_call: TRBJ1-2
d_call: -

cdr3_nt: TGTGCCAGCAGCCTTCGGGTGGCAACTAATGAAAAACTGTTTTTT
cdr3_aa: CASSLRVATNEKLFF
v_call: TRBV7-8
clone_size: -
j_call: TRBJ1-4
d_call: -

cdr3_nt: TGTGCCAGCAGCTTACAGACAACTAATGAAAAACTGTTTTTT
cdr3_aa: CASSLQTTNEKLFF
v_call: TRBV7-6
clone_size: -
j_call: TRBJ1-4
d_call: -

cdr3_nt: TGTGCCTGGAGTAGTCGGGGGAGTAGTAGCTACACCTTC
cdr3_aa: CAWSSRGSSSYTF
v_call: TRBV30
clone_size: few
j_call: TRBJ1-2
d_call: -

cdr3_nt: TGTGCCAGCAGTTTCGCGGACAGGGGAAACACCATATATTTT
cdr3_aa: CASSFADRGNTIYF
v_call: TRBV28
clone_size: -
j_call: TRBJ1-3
d_call: TRBD1

cdr3_nt: TGTGCCAGCAGCACAGTCTCTGGGGCCAACGTCCTGACTTTC
cdr3_aa: CASSTVSGANVLTF
v_call: TRBV7-8
clone_size: -
j_call: TRBJ2-6
d_call: -

cdr3_nt: TGCAGCGGGGGGACTGAAGCTTTCTTT
cdr3_aa: CSGGTEAFF
v_call: TRBV29-1
clone_size: once
j_call: TRBJ1-1
d_call: -

cdr3_nt: TGTGCCAGCAGCTTAAGTAGGACTCAGGGCGACTATGGCTACACCTTC
cdr3_aa: CASSLSRTQGDYGYTF
v_call: TRBV7-9
clone_size: -
j_call: TRBJ1-2
d_call: -

cdr3_nt: TGTGCCAGCAGCCAAGATGGGGGTGAGCAGTTCTTC
cdr3_aa: CASSQDGGEQFF
v_call: TRBV4-2
clone_size: once
j_call: TRBJ2-1
d_call: -

cdr3_nt: TGTGCCAGCAGCATCGGATCTGGGGCCAACGTCCTGACTTTC
cdr3_aa: CASSIGSGANVLTF
v_call: TRBV11-3
clone_size: -
j_call: TRBJ2-6
d_call: -

cdr3_nt: TGTGCCAGCAGTTCGACATCTGGAAACACCATATATTTT
cdr3_aa: CASSSTSGNTIYF
v_call: TRBV27
clone_size: -
j_call: TRBJ1-3
d_call: -

cdr3_nt: TGTGCCAGCAGGGAGACGGCGAATTCACCCCTCCACTTT
cdr3_aa: CASRETANSPLHF
v_call: TRBV6-1
clone_size: few
j_call: TRBJ1-6
d_call: -

cdr3_nt: TGTGCCAGCAGTTTTGGGACCGGGACAGGGGTCCACGAGCAGTACTTC
cdr3_aa: CASSFGTGTGVHEQYF
v_call: TRBV27
clone_size: -
j_call: TRBJ2-7
d_call: TRBD1

cdr3_nt: TGTGCTAGTGGTTTGGATCTATCTAGCGGCTACAATGAGCAGTTCTTC
cdr3_aa: CASGLDLSSGYNEQFF
v_call: TRBV12-5
clone_size: few
j_call: TRBJ2-1
d_call: TRBD2

cdr3_nt: TGTGCCAGCAGTGCAGCCAGGAAAGAGGGAAGAGTCTCCTACGAGCAGTACTTC
cdr3_aa: CASSAARKEGRVSYEQYF
v_call: TRBV7-2
clone_size: -
j_call: TRBJ2-7
d_call: -

cdr3_nt: TGCGCCAGCAGCGGAGAGACAGGGTTGAGAACAGATACGCAGTATTTT
cdr3_aa: CASSGETGLRTDTQYF
v_call: TRBV5-1
clone_size: -
j_call: TRBJ2-3
d_call: TRBD1

cdr3_nt: TGTGCCAGCAGTCCACACGGGCAGGGAGCGGGAGAGCAGTACTTC
cdr3_aa: CASSPHGQGAGEQYF
v_call: TRBV27
clone_size: -
j_call: TRBJ2-7
d_call: TRBD2

cdr3_nt: TGTGCCAGCAGCTCCCCCCTGTTGAGTGAGCAGTTCTTC
cdr3_aa: CASSSPLLSEQFF
v_call: TRBV7-3
clone_size: -
j_call: TRBJ2-1
d_call: -

cdr3_nt: TGTGCCAGTAGTTCGACCCGAAACACCGGGGAGCTGTTTTTT
cdr3_aa: CASSSTRNTGELFF
v_call: TRBV19
clone_size: -
j_call: TRBJ2-2
d_call: -

cdr3_nt: TGTGCCAGCAGCCTTCACGGGACCTTAAACTATGGCTACACCTTC
cdr3_aa: CASSLHGTLNYGYTF
v_call: TRBV7-2
clone_size: -
j_call: TRBJ1-2
d_call: -

cdr3_nt: TGTGCCAGCAGCTTATTCAGCGGGAGGGGGCAAGAGACCCAGTACTTC
cdr3_aa: CASSLFSGRGQETQYF
v_call: TRBV11-2
clone_size: -
j_call: TRBJ2-5
d_call: TRBD2

cdr3_nt: TGTGCCTGGAAAAGGACACCGAACACTGAAGCTTTCTTT
cdr3_aa: CAWKRTPNTEAFF
v_call: TRBV30
clone_size: once
j_call: TRBJ1-1
d_call: -

cdr3_nt: TGTGCCAGCAGCTTCAAGACAGATTACAATCAGCCCCAGCATTTT
cdr3_aa: CASSFKTDYNQPQHF
v_call: TRBV7-8
clone_size: -
j_call: TRBJ1-5
d_call: -

cdr3_nt: TGTGCCAGCAGTTACCAGGACCGAAACACCATATATTTT
cdr3_aa: CASSYQDRNTIYF
v_call: TRBV6-5
clone_size: once
j_call: TRBJ1-3
d_call: -

cdr3_nt: TGTGCCAGCAGTGAAAACTCCGAGACTGAAGCTTTCTTT
cdr3_aa: CASSENSETEAFF
v_call: TRBV6-1
clone_size: -
j_call: TRBJ1-1
d_call: -

cdr3_nt: TGTGCCAGCAGCCCGGGACTAGCGGGAAGGACAGATACGCAGTATTTT
cdr3_aa: CASSPGLAGRTDTQYF
v_call: TRBV7-9
clone_size: few
j_call: TRBJ2-3
d_call: TRBD2

cdr3_nt: TGTGCCAGTTATGGAATCTCTGGGGCCAACGTCCTGACTTTC
cdr3_aa: CASYGISGANVLTF
v_call: TRBV2
clone_size: -
j_call: TRBJ2-6
d_call: -

cdr3_nt: TGTGCCAGCAGTTACTCGGAGACCCAGTACTTC
cdr3_aa: CASSYSETQYF
v_call: TRBV6-5
clone_size: few
j_call: TRBJ2-5
d_call: -

cdr3_nt: TGTGCCTGGAACAGGGGGGGGCCCACGACCCAAGAGACCCAGTACTTC
cdr3_aa: CAWNRGGPTTQETQYF
v_call: TRBV30
clone_size: -
j_call: TRBJ2-5
d_call: -

cdr3_nt: TGTGCCAGCAGCCTCTACCGGGACAGGGAATCGGATGGCTACACCTTC
cdr3_aa: CASSLYRDRESDGYTF
v_call: TRBV5-6
clone_size: once
j_call: TRBJ1-2
d_call: TRBD1

cdr3_nt: TGTGCCAGCAGCCTCGGGCCCTATCAGCCCCAGCATTTT
cdr3_aa: CASSLGPYQPQHF
v_call: TRBV7-3
clone_size: -
j_call: TRBJ1-5
d_call: -

cdr3_nt: TGTGCCAGTCAGGGGGACAGGAGCTCCTACGAGCAGTACTTC
cdr3_aa: CASQGDRSSYEQYF
v_call: TRBV19
clone_size: -
j_call: TRBJ2-7
d_call: TRBD1

cdr3_nt: TGTGCCAGCTCACCCTCTAGCGGGAGCCTCGGCGGATACGAGCAGTACTTC
cdr3_aa: CASSPSSGSLGGYEQYF
v_call: TRBV18
clone_size: -
j_call: TRBJ2-7
d_call: TRBD2